These T cell receptor beta chains were read from a single sample in a study of cytomegalovirus exposure and HLA in healthy donors. TCRdb's table, derived via immunoSEQ multiplex PCR, lists solely in-frame clones and lacks some. The profile covers some 99,000 clones, with about 90% appearing a single time and about 2% taken by the ten largest. The specimen sequenced was PBMCs. Every receptor here comes from a woman under 30 in good health and CMV-seronegative. Both conserved end residues are trimmed from each CDR3. The D gene is left open where the match is weak.

V: TRBV5-1; D: NA; CDR3: ASSLQGGNTIY
V: TRBV28; D: NA; CDR3: ASSRTTGANVLT
V: TRBV7-8; D: TRBD1; CDR3: ASSAGQGTGYT
V: TRBV9; D: NA; CDR3: ASSVATDSYNEQF
V: TRBV11-2; D: TRBD1; CDR3: ASSLIRDSYEQY
V: TRBV5-5; D: NA; CDR3: ASSLIQNYGYT
V: TRBV11-3; D: NA; CDR3: ASSSLPNRVSGYT
V: TRBV30; D: TRBD2; CDR3: ACQTSGGPYEQY
V: TRBV30; D: TRBD2; CDR3: AWSPGGSYEQY
V: TRBV10-2; D: TRBD2; CDR3: ASSDRGGRPTYEQY
V: TRBV5-4; D: NA; CDR3: ASSRGGVDSTEAF
V: TRBV28; D: NA; CDR3: ASSQQEWRQPQH
V: TRBV7-8; D: NA; CDR3: ASSLGGSFSYEQY
V: TRBV7-2; D: NA; CDR3: ASSLAVQETQY
V: TRBV7-3; D: NA; CDR3: ASSSTRSDTQY
V: TRBV7-2; D: NA; CDR3: ASRPERGSYEQY
V: TRBV7-6; D: NA; CDR3: ASSFSGEQY
V: TRBV6-5; D: TRBD1; CDR3: ASSPPDRGDGELF
V: TRBV28; D: TRBD1; CDR3: ASSSRTGGEETQY
V: TRBV5-4; D: NA; CDR3: ASSLWGEVNYGYT
V: TRBV19; D: TRBD1; CDR3: ASRDRDWPNEKLF
V: TRBV15; D: NA; CDR3: ATSRERSPYNEQF
V: TRBV6-5; D: TRBD1; CDR3: ASSSQGQGNQPQH
V: TRBV7-2; D: TRBD1; CDR3: ASSVRQGYTEAF
V: TRBV6-4; D: TRBD1; CDR3: ASSEVGGAGETQY
V: TRBV6-1; D: NA; CDR3: ASSEGAEAFNYGYT
V: TRBV27; D: NA; CDR3: ASSLYHGQSTYT
V: TRBV4-2; D: TRBD2; CDR3: ASSQGVAGGAGKNIQY
V: TRBV29-1; D: TRBD2; CDR3: SGPTSGSTGELF
V: TRBV5-6; D: NA; CDR3: ASSLSIASYT
V: TRBV4-2; D: TRBD1; CDR3: ASSPIVGQGDEKLF
V: TRBV5-4; D: TRBD2; CDR3: ASSLGGLAEQETQY
V: TRBV18; D: NA; CDR3: ASSPGGPGRGYT
V: TRBV23-1; D: TRBD1; CDR3: ASSPRTGTGGYEQY
V: TRBV6-5; D: NA; CDR3: ASSYSSTGSNQPQH
V: TRBV4-1; D: TRBD1; CDR3: ASSNRDRGNYGYT
V: TRBV10-3; D: TRBD2; CDR3: ASNPGRTSGNNEQF
V: TRBV27; D: NA; CDR3: ASSLRGTLPYEQY
V: TRBV29-1; D: NA; CDR3: SVAGFVLGAF
V: TRBV9; D: TRBD2; CDR3: ASSPQPGLVIYTQY
V: TRBV5-4; D: TRBD1; CDR3: ASSLTGVGEQF
V: TRBV4-3; D: NA; CDR3: ASSQGGSSYEQY
V: TRBV2; D: TRBD1; CDR3: ATQTGAVETQY
V: TRBV27; D: NA; CDR3: ASSPRGGSPLH
V: TRBV28; D: NA; CDR3: ASSSLNTGELF
V: TRBV18; D: TRBD1; CDR3: ASSPLPKQGNYGYT
V: TRBV6-1; D: NA; CDR3: ASSLPGYEQY